The 9 T cell receptor beta chains below all came from one sample that was sequenced in a study of shared clonotypes between healthy human individuals. Repertoires were generated with immunoSEQ multiplex PCR, while TCRdb's copy carries only in-frame clones and drops some. Of over a million clones in the sample, about 84% were seen once. Sequenced sample: memory CD4+ T cells from PBMCs. Subset defined: CD45RA-negative fraction. Receptor source: a man aged 18 to 29 in good health. Some clones in this sample may be carry-over from other donors' samples.

In the case of this clone: A far larger clone is off by one base, so a read error is likely. This chain uses TRBV29-1 with TRBJ1-5; D gene ambiguous. From germline, CDR1 is SQVTM and CDR2 ANQGSEA. CDR3 length: 12 residues. This CDR3 reads CSVAGSNPPQHF. The CDR3 DNA is TGCAGCGTTGCGGGGAGCAATCCGCCCCAGCATTTT.

The chain carries TRBV5-1 and TRBJ1-1; D gene uncertain. Germline CDR1 SGHRS, CDR2 YFSETQ. V was shortened by 4 bases and J by 0 bases, with 10 bases between the two germline ends. The CDR3 is made up of 14 amino acids. CDR3 residues: CASSGSTVNTEAFF. CDR3 nucleotides: TGCGCCAGCAGCGGATCCACAGTGAACACTGAAGCTTTCTTT.

The rearrangement uses TRBV28 and TRBJ2-3, with TRBD1 matching 8 bases. CDR3 length: 13 residues. Germline V gene sequence: CDR1 MDHEN, CDR2 SYDVKM. With 8 bases clipped from V and 4 bases from J, the junction kept 5 bases outside the gene matches. CDR3 loop: CASRTGIPDTQYF. The DNA for the CDR3 is TGTGCCAGCCGGACAGGGATCCCAGATACGCAGTATTTT.

In its sample, this clone was seen once. The chain recombines TRBV9 with TRBJ1-3; 9 nucleotides match TRBD1. The CDR3 sequence is 17 residues long. Looked up from germline, CDR1 is SGDLS and CDR2 is YYNGEE. With 3 bases clipped from V and 3 bases from J, the junction kept 10 bases outside the gene matches. CDR3 bases: TGTGCCAGCAGCGAGAGACCACAGGGGGCGGTTGGAAACACCATATATTTT. Amino acid sequence: CASSERPQGAVGNTIYF.

V is TRBV5-1 and J is TRBJ2-3; D may be TRBD1 or TRBD2 (5 bases each). Germline V lookup: CDR1 SGHRS, CDR2 YFSETQ. V lost 4 bases and J lost 0, with 12 bases in between. This CDR3 is 15 amino acids long. CDR3 residues: CASSRLGASTDTQYF. The DNA of the CDR3 is TGCGCCAGCAGCCGTCTCGGGGCTAGCACAGATACGCAGTATTTT.

This clone appeared many times. In the same sample, other DNA sequences code for this CDR3. This chain connects TRBV7-9 to TRBJ2-7, with 7 positions matching TRBD1. The V segment lost 5 bases and the J segment 3 bases; nucleotides outside the gene matches: 4. Germline V gene data show CDR1 as SEHNR and CDR2 as FQNEAQ (reference sequence). The CDR3 consists of 13 residues. The CDR3 DNA sequence: TGTGCCAGCAGCAGACAGGGTGGCTACGAGCAGTACTTC. Translated, it gives CASSRQGGYEQYF.

The sample holds one count of this clone. The chain carries TRBV29-1 and TRBJ2-5; a possible D gene is TRBD2 (5 bases). The J call may be mistaken, given a closer DNA end match to TRBJ2-7. CDR3 size: 15 residues. Germline CDR1 and CDR2: SQVTM and ANQGSEA. The CDR3, as DNA: TGCAGCGTTGATTCGTTTGGGTTAGGAGGCTACGAGCAGTACTTC. Protein product: CSVDSFGLGGYEQYF.

This CDR3 reads CASSQDPGSGRAHEQFF. The CDR3 DNA reads as TGCGCCAGCAGCCAGGACCCGGGGAGCGGGAGGGCCCATGAGCAGTTCTTC. The rearrangement links TRBV4-1 to TRBJ2-1, with 10 bases fitting TRBD2. With V trimmed by 3 bases and J by 8 bases, 13 bases remained unmatched. CDR1 and CDR2 (germline): MGHRA, YSYEKL. This CDR3 has 17 residues.

The V and J genes are TRBV5-1 and TRBJ1-5; a possible D gene is TRBD1 (5 bases). The CDR3 totals 15 residues. V lost 4 bases, J lost 2 bases, and 13 bases lay in between. Germline V lookup: CDR1 SGHRS, CDR2 YFSETQ. CDR3 region: CASSPGPGGNQPQHF. In nucleotides, the CDR3 is TGCGCCAGCAGCCCAGGGCCAGGAGGCAATCAGCCCCAGCATTTT.